This T cell receptor beta chain was documented in a study of cytomegalovirus exposure and HLA in healthy donors (dated by TCRdb to between 2016 and 2019). The study in broad terms: In an earlier analysis of around 540 of the donors, approximately 300 Gb of sequence data and about 110 million unique TCR beta sequences from about 180 million T cells were reported. Around 300 gigabases of sequencing data and approximately 93 million unique TCR sequences were included in an early release covering over 600 HLA-typed donors. The genetic ancestry cluster associated with self-reported Caucasian donors included 65% to 90% of the roughly 380 genotyped donors. The study was designed to test whether signatures of past pathogen exposure could be identified by cataloging public T cell receptors. The T cell repertoires of some 700 subjects were profiled by immunosequencing and related to cytomegalovirus serostatus. In addition to the first cohort of 650 to 750 subjects, a separate validation cohort of some 120 different subjects was used. High-throughput TCR immunosequencing, statistical association of individual TCRs with disease status, and machine learning were combined to predict cytomegalovirus infection status. A later analysis re-analyzed previously published TCR beta repertoires from about 730 donors and added high-resolution HLA genotyping to study TCR occurrence patterns. Rather than drawing on any new phenotypic data, the later analysis identified candidate immune exposures from TCR beta sequences and the way those sequences occurred across donors. An earlier analysis of approximately 640 of the donors applied high-throughput TCR beta sequencing to assess whether each TCR beta V gene segment acted as functional or pseudogenic. Donor age, sex, ethnicity and CMV serostatus were collected together with the repertoire data. A later genetic analysis took genome-wide SNP genotypes for about three fifths of the 666 donors and used that subset as a discovery cohort. All discovery cohort repertoires had been generated using a single sequencing platform. HLA typing covered class I and class II loci at four-digit resolution. The number of donors typed differed by locus, with 629-630 for A, B, C, DRB1 and DQB1, roughly 520 for DQA1, some 570 for DPA1, and some 470 for DPB1. Because of strong linkage in the cohort, a few DR-DQ haplotypes were treated as single units for association and clustering. Among around 400 genotyped donors of the cohort, an average of approximately 230,000 unique TCR beta nucleotide sequences were sequenced per donor, roughly 18% of them non-productive.

CDR1 and CDR2 are drawn from the germline V gene: SGHRS, YFSETQ. Inclusive of the bounding cysteine and phenylalanine, the CDR3 is 16 residues long. Just the 48-base CDR3 DNA is kept, in frame starting at base 1. Broader findings and caveats from the paper: While some public TCRs were present in many individuals, most TCR sequences turned up only very rarely across donors. A later analysis associated 16,951 TCR beta sequences with specific HLA alleles at a false discovery rate of 0.05. Because counts were too low, roughly 18 rarely observed V segments, including chromosome 9 orphons, were left out of the earlier analysis of 587 of the donors. The classifier was reported to diagnose cytomegalovirus status with high specificity and sensitivity in both the original cohort and the validation cohort. In vitro tests confirmed that three of the cytomegalovirus-associated TCR beta chains recognize cytomegalovirus antigens. V-gene and J-gene trimming of TCR beta chains was associated with a missense DCLRE1C variant in a later genetic analysis, and the association was replicated in an independent cohort. A total of 164 TCR beta chains were listed by the study as associated with cytomegalovirus. In a later analysis, HLA-associated TCR beta chains were found to be more clonally expanded and to have lower generation probabilities than equally common non-associated chains. A further reported finding was that TCR beta sequences accurately predicted the HLA-A and HLA-B alleles for most subjects in the first cohort. Presence/absence analyses assumed roughly uniform sequencing depth across donors, an assumption that may not hold. Linkage disequilibrium might explain the correlated functional status among segregating V segments, but an unknown experimental factor could not be ruled out. It was suggested by the authors that the approach could potentially be generalized to other disease states and immunological phenotypes. In this cohort, only TCR beta chains were sequenced, and detectable features were limited by the absence of alpha or paired-chain data. In a later genetic analysis, fewer N-insertions in productive TCRs were reported among donors in an Asian-associated ancestry cluster than the approximately 710-donor mean. HLA typing was unavailable for some donors at each locus, so association tests used only the typed subset. In a later analysis, TCR association rates were found to vary across HLA loci, with the most associated TCRs seen for DRB1 alleles and the fewest for HLA-C alleles. A later analysis found that most CMV-associated TCR beta chains appeared HLA-restricted, with HLA associations seemingly driven largely by CMV exposure. For the cohort, immune exposure information was limited to CMV serostatus. In a later analysis, several top co-occurrence clusters were reported to appear linked to parvovirus B19, influenza, CMV and Epstein-Barr virus. When HLA alleles, especially DR and DQ, strongly co-occurred, attributing TCR associations to individual alleles was difficult. A cluster of highly shared sequence variants was judged likely to be a technical artifact of the sequencing pipeline. Because the 87-base-pair reads could not distinguish some IMGT-functional V segments, including TRBV6-2 and TRBV6-3, those segments were excluded. Broadly in line with IMGT annotations, most TCR beta V segments showed up in productive rearrangements about 90% or about 30% of the time in an earlier analysis of a few hundred of the donors.

The library was produced with the immunoSEQ multiplex PCR assay. A mixture of 60 forward primers for TCR Vbeta segments and 13 reverse primers for TCR Jbeta segments was used in the multiplex PCR. Amplification of the CDR3 region of rearranged TCR beta genes was performed with a multiplex PCR assay on genomic DNA. The Illumina HiSeq System was used to sequence the amplified TCR beta libraries as 87-base-pair reads. Processing in the source paper ran as follows. A later analysis counted about 80 million unique TCR beta chains across the 666 repertoires, and some 11 million of these chains were shared by at least two donors. A nearest-neighbor algorithm error-corrected the raw reads and collapsed the reads into unique sequences, merging closely related sequences to remove PCR and sequencing errors. Alignment of CDR3 sequences to IMGT reference sequences was used to assign V, D and J gene segments. For a sequence to be retained, a match of at least six nucleotides to both a V gene segment and a J gene segment was required. Rearrangements were called productive when the CDR3 lacked stop codons and stayed in frame with V and J; all others were non-productive. CDR3 was defined by IMGT convention, running from the second conserved V-encoded cysteine to the conserved J-encoded phenylalanine. In an earlier analysis of more than 550 of the donors, sequences lacking an unambiguous match to a single V gene segment were excluded. In an earlier analysis of 587 of the donors, V segments were called functional above 56.7% productive rearrangements and were called segregating when the between-donor standard deviation exceeded 5%. A statistical classification framework was built to diagnose cytomegalovirus status from the catalog of TCR beta chain sequences. In a later analysis, V and J genes were assigned by comparing TCR nucleotide sequences against IMGT/GENE-DB human TR gene sequences. Using the TCRdist pipeline, a later analysis assigned CDR3 sequences along with most-parsimonious VDJ recombination scenarios. In a later analysis, each TCR beta chain was defined by its CDR3 amino acid sequence together with its V-gene family, and reads lacking a unique V-gene family were excluded. As a way to deal with suspected cross-contamination and a sequencing artifact, a later analysis dropped 450 to 600 nucleotide sequences that were highly shared and had low generation probability. In a later analysis, a clonal expansion index for each public chain was calculated from normalized within-repertoire ranks of inferred template counts. In a later analysis, generation probabilities were computed using a VDJ recombination model fitted to out-of-frame rearrangements, and the results were checked against IGoR. A later analysis scored TCR-TCR, TCR-HLA and TCR-CMV co-occurrence with hypergeometric tests, applying a repertoire-size bias correction to TCR pairs. A later analysis estimated false discovery rates by permuting HLA or CMV assignments 20 times. A later analysis grouped co-occurring TCRs with DBSCAN, adding TCRdist sequence similarity when clustering within HLA-allele-positive subsets. Co-occurrence clustering excluded repertoires with fewer than 30,000 or more than 120,000 public chains, plus five with anomalous nucleotide sharing. Here the immuneACCESS table is served through TCRdb, limited to in-frame sequences with V and J called. Missing clones are a known gap in these copies; in checked studies unresolved V genes cover under half, and the rest lacks a known reason. D and trimming were read from the DNA, whereas the V and J calls and clone size are those reported in that table. The table for this sample lists some 200,000 clones; roughly 78% of them were counted only once. 0.65% of the sample belongs to the ten largest clones.

In total, approximately 700 healthy bone marrow donors made up the cohort. At the time of sampling, every cohort member was nominally healthy, though immune exposures that went unrecorded were likely present. The donor was CMV seronegative and was included in the group of a few hundred seronegative cohort members. A peripheral blood sample was provided by each donor, and peripheral blood mononuclear cells were used for TCR beta sequencing. The Qiagen DNeasy Blood Extraction Kit was used to extract genomic DNA from the blood cell samples. Notes on this clone: No cognate antigen has been identified for it. Qualities for individual bases were not recorded, and no much larger clone is one base off.

The V gene is TRBV5-1 and the J gene is TRBJ2-5, with 9 central nucleotides matching TRBD1. The J call may not be correct, given that the DNA end is closer to TRBJ2-7. Sequenced material: PBMCs. The clonotype originates from a boy between 10 and 17 years old in good health and CMV-seronegative. The CDR3 sequence is CASSQLSGTGSYEQYF. The DNA reads TGCGCCAGCAGCCAGTTGAGCGGGACAGGGTCCTACGAGCAGTACTTC.